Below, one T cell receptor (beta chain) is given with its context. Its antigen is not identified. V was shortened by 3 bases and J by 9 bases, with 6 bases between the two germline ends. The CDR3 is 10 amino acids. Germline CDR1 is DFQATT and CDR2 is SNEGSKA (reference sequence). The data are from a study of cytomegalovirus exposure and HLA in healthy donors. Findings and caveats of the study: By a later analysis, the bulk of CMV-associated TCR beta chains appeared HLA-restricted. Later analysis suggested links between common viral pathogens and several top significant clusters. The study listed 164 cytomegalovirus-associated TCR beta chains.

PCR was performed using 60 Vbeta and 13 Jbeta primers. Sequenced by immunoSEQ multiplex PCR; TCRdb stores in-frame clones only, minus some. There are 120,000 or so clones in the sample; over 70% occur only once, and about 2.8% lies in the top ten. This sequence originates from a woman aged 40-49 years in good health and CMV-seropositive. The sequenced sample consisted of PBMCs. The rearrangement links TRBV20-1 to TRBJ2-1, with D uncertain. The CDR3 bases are TGCAGTGCTAGCGGGTTTGAGCAGTTCTTC. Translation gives CSASGFEQFF.